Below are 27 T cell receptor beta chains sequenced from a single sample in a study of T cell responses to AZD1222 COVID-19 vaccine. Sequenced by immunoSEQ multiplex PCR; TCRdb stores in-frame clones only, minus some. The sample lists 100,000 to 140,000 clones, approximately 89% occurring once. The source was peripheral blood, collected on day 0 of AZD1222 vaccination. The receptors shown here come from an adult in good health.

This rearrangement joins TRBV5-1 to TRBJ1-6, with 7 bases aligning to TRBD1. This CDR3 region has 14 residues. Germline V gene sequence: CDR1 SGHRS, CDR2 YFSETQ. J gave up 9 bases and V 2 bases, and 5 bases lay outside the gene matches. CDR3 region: CASSFQGGRSPLHF. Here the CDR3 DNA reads TGCGCCAGCAGCTTCCAGGGGGGGCGTTCACCCCTCCACTTT.

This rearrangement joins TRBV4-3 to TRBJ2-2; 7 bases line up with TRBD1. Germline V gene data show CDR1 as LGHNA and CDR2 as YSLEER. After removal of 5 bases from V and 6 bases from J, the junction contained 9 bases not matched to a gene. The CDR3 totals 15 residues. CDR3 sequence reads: CASSSDRVGSGELFF. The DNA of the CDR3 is TGCGCCAGCAGCTCCGACAGGGTCGGATCCGGGGAGCTGTTTTTT.

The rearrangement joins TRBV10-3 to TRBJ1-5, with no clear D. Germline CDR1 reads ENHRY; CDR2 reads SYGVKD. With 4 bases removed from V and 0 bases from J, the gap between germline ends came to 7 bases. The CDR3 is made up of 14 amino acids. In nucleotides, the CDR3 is TGTGCCATCAGTGGAGTGAATAGCAATCAGCCCCAGCATTTT. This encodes CAISGVNSNQPQHF.

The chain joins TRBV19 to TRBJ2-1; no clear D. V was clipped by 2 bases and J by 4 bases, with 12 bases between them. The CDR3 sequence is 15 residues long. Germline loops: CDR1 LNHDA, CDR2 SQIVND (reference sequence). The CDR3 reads CASSILSGSYNEQFF. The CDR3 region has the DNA TGTGCCAGTAGTATATTATCCGGATCGTACAATGAGCAGTTCTTC. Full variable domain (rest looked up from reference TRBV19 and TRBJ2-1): DGGITQSPKYLFRKEGQNVTLSCEQNLNHDAMYWYRQDPGQGLRLIYYSQIVNDFQKGDIAEGYSVSREKKESFPLTVTSAQKNPTAFYLCASSILSGSYNEQFFGPGTRLTVL.

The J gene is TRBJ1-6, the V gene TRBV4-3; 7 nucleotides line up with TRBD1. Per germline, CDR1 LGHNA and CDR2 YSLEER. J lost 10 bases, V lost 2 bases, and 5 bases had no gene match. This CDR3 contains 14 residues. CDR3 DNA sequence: TGCGCCAGCAGCCAACTACAGGGGTACTCACCCCTCCACTTT. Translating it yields CASSQLQGYSPLHF.

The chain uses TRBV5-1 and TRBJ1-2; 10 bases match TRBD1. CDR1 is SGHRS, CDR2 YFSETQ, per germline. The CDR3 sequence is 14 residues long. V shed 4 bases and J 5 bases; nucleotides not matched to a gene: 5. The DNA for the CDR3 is TGCGCCAGCAGCCAAGGACAGGGGGGATATGGCTACACCTTC. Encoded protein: CASSQGQGGYGYTF.

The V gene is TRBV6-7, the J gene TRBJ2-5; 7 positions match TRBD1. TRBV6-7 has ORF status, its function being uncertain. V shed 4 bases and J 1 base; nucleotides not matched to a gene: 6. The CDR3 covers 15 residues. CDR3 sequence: CASSSYRGPQETQYF. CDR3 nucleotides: TGTGCCAGCAGTTCCTACAGGGGCCCCCAAGAGACCCAGTACTTC.

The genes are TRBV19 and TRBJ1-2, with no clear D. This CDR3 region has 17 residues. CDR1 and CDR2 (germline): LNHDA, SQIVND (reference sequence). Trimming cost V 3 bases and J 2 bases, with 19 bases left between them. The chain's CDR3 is CASSIYWLQRRNYGYTF. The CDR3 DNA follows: TGTGCCAGTAGTATTTATTGGCTCCAAAGGAGGAACTATGGCTACACCTTC.

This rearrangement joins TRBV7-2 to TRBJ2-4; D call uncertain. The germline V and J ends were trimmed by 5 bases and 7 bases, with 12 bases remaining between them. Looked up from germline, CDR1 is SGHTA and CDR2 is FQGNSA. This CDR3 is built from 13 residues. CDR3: CASSQSGHNIQYF. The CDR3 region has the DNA TGTGCCAGCAGCCAGTCAGGCCACAACATTCAGTACTTC.

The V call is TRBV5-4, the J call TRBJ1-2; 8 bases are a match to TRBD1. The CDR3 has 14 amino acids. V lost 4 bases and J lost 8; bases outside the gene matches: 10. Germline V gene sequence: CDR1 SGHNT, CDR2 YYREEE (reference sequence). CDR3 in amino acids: CASSPVGQGYGYTF. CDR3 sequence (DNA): TGTGCCAGCAGCCCCGTAGGACAGGGATACGGCTACACCTTC.

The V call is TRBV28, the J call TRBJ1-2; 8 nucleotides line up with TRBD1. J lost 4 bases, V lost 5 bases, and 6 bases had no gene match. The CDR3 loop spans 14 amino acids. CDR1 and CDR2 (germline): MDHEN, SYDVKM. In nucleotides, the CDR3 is TGTGCCAGCAGTCCCACAGGGGGAGCCTATGGCTACACCTTC. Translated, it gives CASSPTGGAYGYTF.

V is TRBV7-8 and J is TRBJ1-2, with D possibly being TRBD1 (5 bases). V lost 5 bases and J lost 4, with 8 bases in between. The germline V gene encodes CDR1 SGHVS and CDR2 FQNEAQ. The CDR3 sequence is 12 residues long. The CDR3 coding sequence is TGTGCCAGCAGCCCAGACAGCTATGGCTACACCTTC. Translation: CASSPDSYGYTF.

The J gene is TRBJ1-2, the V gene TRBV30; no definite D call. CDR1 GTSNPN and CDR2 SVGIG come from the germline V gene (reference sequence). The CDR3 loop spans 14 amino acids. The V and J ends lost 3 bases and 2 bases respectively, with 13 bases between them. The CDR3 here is CAWSVRPLNYGYTF. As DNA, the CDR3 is TGTGCCTGGAGCGTCCGACCGCTAAACTATGGCTACACCTTC.

CDR3 DNA: TGTGCCAGCAGCTTACCACAGGGTTCCGTCACTGAAGCTTTCTTT. It yields the protein CASSLPQGSVTEAFF. This sequence joins TRBV5-4 and TRBJ1-1; weak D call: TRBD1 (6 bases). The length of the CDR3 is 15 residues. The V end lost 2 bases, the J end lost 4 bases, and 15 bases lay between the germline ends. Germline CDR1 and CDR2: SGHNT and YYREEE (reference sequence).

CDR3 amino acids: CASRPSRAGGRVEQFF. The CDR3 nucleotides are TGTGCCAGTAGACCCTCCCGAGCGGGGGGACGGGTTGAGCAGTTCTTC. V usage is TRBV19 and J usage is TRBJ2-1, with 9 positions matching TRBD2. Germline loops: CDR1 LNHDA, CDR2 SQIVND (reference sequence). The trim removed 6 bases at V and 9 bases at J, leaving 15 bases unmatched. This CDR3 spans 16 amino acids.

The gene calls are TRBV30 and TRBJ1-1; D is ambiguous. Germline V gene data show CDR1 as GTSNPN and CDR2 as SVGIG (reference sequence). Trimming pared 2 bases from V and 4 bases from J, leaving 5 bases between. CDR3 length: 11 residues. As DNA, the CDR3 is TGTGCCTGGAGTTTTCTCACTGAAGCTTTCTTT. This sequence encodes CAWSFLTEAFF.

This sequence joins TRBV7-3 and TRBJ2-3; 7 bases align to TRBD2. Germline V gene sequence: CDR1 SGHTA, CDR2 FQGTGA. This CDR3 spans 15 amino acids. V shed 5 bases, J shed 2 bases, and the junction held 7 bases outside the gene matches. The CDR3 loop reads CASSPGTTYTDTQYF. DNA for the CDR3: TGTGCCAGCAGCCCAGGGACTACCTACACAGATACGCAGTATTTT.

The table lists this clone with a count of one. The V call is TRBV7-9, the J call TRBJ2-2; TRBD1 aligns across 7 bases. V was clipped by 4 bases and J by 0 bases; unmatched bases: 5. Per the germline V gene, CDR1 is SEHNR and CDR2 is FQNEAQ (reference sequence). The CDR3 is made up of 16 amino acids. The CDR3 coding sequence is TGTGCCAGCAGCTCAAGGACAGGCGCGAACACCGGGGAGCTGTTTTTT. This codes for CASSSRTGANTGELFF.

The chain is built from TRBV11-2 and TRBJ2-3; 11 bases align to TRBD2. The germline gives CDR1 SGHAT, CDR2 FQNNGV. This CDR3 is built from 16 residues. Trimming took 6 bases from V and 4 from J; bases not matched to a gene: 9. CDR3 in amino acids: CASRRLTSGGADTQYF. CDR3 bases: TGTGCCAGCAGGAGGCTCACTAGCGGGGGAGCAGATACGCAGTATTTT.

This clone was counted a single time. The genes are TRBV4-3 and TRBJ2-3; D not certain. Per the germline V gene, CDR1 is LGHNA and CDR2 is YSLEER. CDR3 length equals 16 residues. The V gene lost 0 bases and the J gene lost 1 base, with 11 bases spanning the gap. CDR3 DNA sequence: TGCGCCAGCAGCCAAGAGTATCAGCGCCGCACAGATACGCAGTATTTT. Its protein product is CASSQEYQRRTDTQYF.

DNA of the CDR3: TGTGCCAGCAAGCGTAAAGTAGGACAGGGTAATGAAAAACTGTTTTTT. Protein: CASKRKVGQGNEKLFF. The chain uses TRBV5-4 and TRBJ1-4; 8 positions match TRBD1. With V trimmed by 6 bases and J by 4 bases, 11 bases remained unmatched. The CDR3 has 16 amino acids. The germline gives CDR1 SGHNT, CDR2 YYREEE (reference sequence).

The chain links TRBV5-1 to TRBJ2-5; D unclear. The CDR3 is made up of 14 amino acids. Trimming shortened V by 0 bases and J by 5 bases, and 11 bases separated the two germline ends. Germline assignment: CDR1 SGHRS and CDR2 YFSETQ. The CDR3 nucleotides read TGCGCCAGCAGCTTGGATCCGCCGGTGGAGACCCAGTACTTC. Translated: CASSLDPPVETQYF.

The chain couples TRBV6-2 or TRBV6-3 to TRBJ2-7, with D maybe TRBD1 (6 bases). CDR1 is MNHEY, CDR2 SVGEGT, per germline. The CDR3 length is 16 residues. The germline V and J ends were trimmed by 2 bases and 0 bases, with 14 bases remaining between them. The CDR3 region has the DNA TGTGCCAGCAGTTACCCTCGGGACACCCTCTCCTACGAGCAGTACTTC. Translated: CASSYPRDTLSYEQYF.

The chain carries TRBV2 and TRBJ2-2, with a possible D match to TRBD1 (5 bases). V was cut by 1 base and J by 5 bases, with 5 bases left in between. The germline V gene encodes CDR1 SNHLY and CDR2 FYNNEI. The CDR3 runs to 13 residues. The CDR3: CASSEDRTGELFF. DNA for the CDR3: TGTGCCAGCAGTGAAGACAGGACCGGGGAGCTGTTTTTT.

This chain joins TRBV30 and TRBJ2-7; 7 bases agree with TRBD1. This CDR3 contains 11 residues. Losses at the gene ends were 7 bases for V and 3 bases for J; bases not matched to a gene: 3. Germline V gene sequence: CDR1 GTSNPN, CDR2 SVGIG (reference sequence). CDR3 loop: CALTGLYEQYF. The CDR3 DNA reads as TGTGCCTTGACAGGGCTCTACGAGCAGTACTTC.

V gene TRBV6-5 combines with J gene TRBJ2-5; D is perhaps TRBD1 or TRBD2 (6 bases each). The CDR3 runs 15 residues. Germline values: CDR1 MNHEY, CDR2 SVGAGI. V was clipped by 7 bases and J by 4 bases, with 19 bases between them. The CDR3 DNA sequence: TGTGCCAGCACCCCCGGGATAGGGGGAGGAGAGACCCAGTACTTC. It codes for CASTPGIGGGETQYF.

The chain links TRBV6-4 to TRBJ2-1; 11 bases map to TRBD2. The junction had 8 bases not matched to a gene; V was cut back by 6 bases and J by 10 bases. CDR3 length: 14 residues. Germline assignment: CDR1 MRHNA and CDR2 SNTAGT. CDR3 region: CASSAGTSGEEQFF. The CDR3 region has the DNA TGTGCCAGCAGCGCCGGGACTAGCGGTGAGGAGCAGTTCTTC.